A single T cell receptor beta chain is shown here with its context. The antigen is not known. Identification of naive CD8+ T cells rested on CD45RO-CCR7+CD27+CD95- status. The sample belongs to a study of CXCR3-negative and CXCR3-positive naive CD8 T cells. In preparing the TRB cDNA libraries, 5' RACE with UMI labels was used. After re-calling the 5' RACE reads, TCRdb lists one entry per CDR3 protein, DNA absent. This sample contains just over 60,000 distinct CDR3 sequences. The CDR3 runs to 14 residues. The germline CDR1 and CDR2 sequences are MDHEN and SYDVKM. Study-level results: Naive cells that were CXCR3-positive had more hydrophobic TRB CDR3s (compared with CXCR3-negative naive cells). Memory CD8+ cells had much lower diversity, and both naive subsets had comparably high diversity. Cryopreserved cells partially lost CXCR3 expression, and fresh PBMCs were used in most assays.

The clonotype comes from a human donor in good health. Some clones in this sample may be carry-over from other donors' samples. The gene calls are TRBV28 and TRBJ2-5. Source material: naive CXCR3- CD8+ T cells from blood. As to subset: CD45RO-CCR7+CD27+CD95- naive CD8+ T cells lacking CXCR3 (TNR3-). CDR3 residues: CASSSFERQETQYF.